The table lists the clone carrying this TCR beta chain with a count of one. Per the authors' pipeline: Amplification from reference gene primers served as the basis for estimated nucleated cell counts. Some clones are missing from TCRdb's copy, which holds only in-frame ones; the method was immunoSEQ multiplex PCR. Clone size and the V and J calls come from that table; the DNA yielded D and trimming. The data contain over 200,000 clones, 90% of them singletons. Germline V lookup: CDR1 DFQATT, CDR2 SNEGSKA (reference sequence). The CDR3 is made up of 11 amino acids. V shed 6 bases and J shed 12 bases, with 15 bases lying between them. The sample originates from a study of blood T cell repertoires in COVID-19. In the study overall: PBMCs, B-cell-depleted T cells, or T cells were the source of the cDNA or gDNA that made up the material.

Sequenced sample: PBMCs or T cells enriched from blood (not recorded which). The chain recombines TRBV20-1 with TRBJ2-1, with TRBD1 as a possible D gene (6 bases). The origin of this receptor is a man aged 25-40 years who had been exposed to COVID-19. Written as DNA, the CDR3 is TGCAGTGCAGATACAGGGTACGGGCAGTTCTTC. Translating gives CSADTGYGQFF.